Following are 15 T cell receptor beta chains from one sample sequenced in a study of T cells in Graves' hyperthyroidism and ophthalmopathy. TCR beta CDR3 regions were amplified from RNA. A first-round RT-PCR of the TCR CDR3 used the HTBI primer set. MiXCR was run by TCRdb on the multiplex PCR reads, yielding one entry per CDR3 protein. The data contain 600,000 or so distinct CDR3 sequences, roughly 16% of them singletons. Source material: blood. The receptors come from a woman aged 25 to 45 with Graves' hyperthyroidism.

This clonotype was counted many times. The chain has TRBV11-2 and TRBJ2-7; D gene uncertain. The germline V and J ends were trimmed by 5 bases and 0 bases, with 14 bases remaining between them. In germline, CDR1 is SGHAT, CDR2 FQNNGV. The CDR3 is 15 residues long. CDR3 region: CASSPSASSSYEQYF. As DNA, the CDR3 is TGTGCCAGCAGCCCAAGCGCTAGTAGCTCCTACGAGCAGTACTTC.

This clonotype appeared many times. The chain has TRBV6-1 and TRBJ2-1, with 10 nucleotides matching TRBD2. CDR3 length equals 14 residues. After removal of 5 bases from V and 9 bases from J, the junction contained 7 bases not matched to a gene. Germline V CDR1 and CDR2: MNHNS, SASEGT. In DNA, the CDR3 is TGTGCCAGCAGTCCAATACTAGCGGGATCTGAGCAGTTCTTC. It yields the protein CASSPILAGSEQFF.

This clonotype was recorded only once. The chain joins TRBV20-1 to TRBJ2-3, with TRBD2 identical over 8 bases. The CDR3 runs 15 residues. Germline values: CDR1 DFQATT, CDR2 SNEGSKA (reference sequence). With V trimmed by 0 bases and J by 4 bases, 6 bases remained unmatched. The CDR3 DNA is TGCAGTGCTAGAGATCGGGGGGGGGGCGCAGATACGCAGTATTTT. It specifies CSARDRGGGADTQYF.

This clonotype was observed many times. This chain connects TRBV11-2 to TRBJ2-1; 8 bases align to TRBD2. The V and J ends lost 2 bases and 1 base, in that order; junction bases with no gene match: 7. The germline V gene encodes CDR1 SGHAT and CDR2 FQNNGV. The CDR3 totals 17 residues. CDR3 DNA: TGTGCCAGCAGCTTACGTCACCGGGAGGGTTCCTACAATGAGCAGTTCTTC. This gives the protein CASSLRHREGSYNEQFF.

In this sample, this clonotype turned up many times. The chain is built from TRBV12-3 or TRBV12-4 and TRBJ2-4, with TRBD2 identical over 8 bases. CDR3 length equals 18 residues. V dropped 5 bases and J dropped 0; count of bases not matched to a gene: 12. The CDR3 spells CASSRATKLAVAKNIQYF. CDR3 bases: TGTGCCAGCAGTCGCGCGACCAAACTAGCGGTAGCCAAAAACATTCAGTACTTC.

This clonotype was observed a handful of times. The chain uses TRBV28 and TRBJ2-1, with TRBD2 as a possible D gene (5 bases). Germline CDR1 MDHEN, CDR2 SYDVKM. This CDR3 comprises 15 residues. Trimming removed 1 base at V and 4 bases at J, with 11 bases between. Here the CDR3 reads CASSLSLTGYNEQFF. The CDR3 bases are TGTGCCAGCAGTTTATCCCTAACGGGGTACAATGAGCAGTTCTTC.

This clonotype was seen only once. One junction end does not reproduce the germline sequence, and a read error may be involved. V is TRBV7-8 and J is TRBJ1-1; D may be TRBD1 (6 bases). Looked up from germline, CDR1 is SGHVS and CDR2 is FQNEAQ. The CDR3 runs to 14 residues. The CDR3 DNA follows: TGTGCCAGCAGCCCCGGGCGGGGGGGCACTGGAGCTTTCTTT. This codes for CASSPGRGGTGAFF.

Details on this clonotype: The junction departs from germline at one end; a sequencing error may be responsible. The V gene is TRBV6-1, the J gene TRBJ2-3; 10 bases agree with TRBD2. The germline gives CDR1 MNHNS, CDR2 SASEGT. This CDR3 contains 13 residues. The CDR3: CASSQLQREGPNF. DNA of the CDR3: TGTGCCAGCAGCCAGTTACAGCGGGAGGGCCCGAATTTT.

This clonotype was picked up many times. The chain carries TRBV2 and TRBJ2-3; 8 bases fit TRBD2. The V gene's germline CDR1 is SNHLY and CDR2 FYNNEI. This CDR3 is built from 15 residues. V dropped 6 bases and J dropped 4; count of bases not matched to a gene: 9. CDR3 sequence: CASRVAGTAADTQYF. The CDR3, as DNA: TGTGCCAGCAGGGTAGCGGGGACCGCGGCAGATACGCAGTATTTT.

This clonotype was observed a handful of times. This rearrangement joins TRBV10-1 to TRBJ2-3, with 15 bases lining up with TRBD2. The V gene's germline CDR1 is WNHNN and CDR2 SYGVQD (reference sequence). Trimming removed 4 bases from V and 3 bases from J; junction bases left unmatched: 5. The CDR3 extends over 17 amino acids. CDR3 sequence reads: CASSGGLAGGWTDTQYF. The CDR3 bases are TGCGCCAGCAGTGGAGGACTAGCGGGAGGGTGGACAGATACGCAGTATTTT.

Comment on this clonotype: A much larger clonotype is one base distant, so this may be a read error. This chain links TRBV28 with TRBJ2-1, with TRBD2 matching over 13 bases. The junction had 4 bases not matched to a gene; V was cut back by 5 bases and J by 9 bases. The germline CDR1 and CDR2 sequences are MDHEN and SYDVKM. CDR3 length: 14 residues. This chain's CDR3 is CASSQRTSGGEQFF. For the CDR3, the DNA is TGTGCCAGCAGTCAACGGACTAGCGGGGGTGAGCAGTTCTTC.

The sample holds a few counts of this clonotype. This sequence joins TRBV20-1 and TRBJ1-5, with TRBD1 identical over 12 bases. J gave up 2 bases and V 6 bases, and 8 bases lay outside the gene matches. The CDR3 consists of 16 residues. Germline V gene sequence: CDR1 DFQATT, CDR2 SNEGSKA (reference sequence). The CDR3, as DNA: TGCAGTGCGATGGGACAGGGGGCATCTGGCAATCAGCCCCAGCATTTT. Protein: CSAMGQGASGNQPQHF.

This clonotype showed up many times. The rearrangement links TRBV11-3 to TRBJ2-1; D is unresolved. The V gene's germline CDR1 is SGHNT and CDR2 YENEEA. This CDR3 comprises 11 residues. The germline V and J ends were trimmed by 4 bases and 7 bases, with 5 bases remaining between them. The CDR3 DNA reads TGTGCCAGCAGCTCGATGAATGAGCAGTTCTTC. It codes for CASSSMNEQFF. The whole variable domain, filled in from reference TRBV11-3 and TRBJ2-1, reads EAGVVQSPRYKIIEKKQPVAFWCNPISGHNTLYWYLQNLGQGPELLIRYENEEAVDDSQLPKDRFSAERLKGVDSTLKIQPAELGDSAVYLCASSSMNEQFFGPGTRLTVL.

This clonotype was seen a handful of times. The V gene is TRBV28, the J gene TRBJ1-2; 7 bases fit TRBD1. Germline lookup yields CDR1 MDHEN and CDR2 SYDVKM. This CDR3 region has 13 residues. The ends lost 0 bases at V and 8 bases at J; junction bases unmatched: 3. CDR3 region: CASSLWGQLGYTF. CDR3 in DNA: TGTGCCAGCAGTTTATGGGGACAGCTCGGCTACACCTTC.

In DNA form, the CDR3 reads TGTGCCAGCAGCCAATCCATACCCAATCAGCCCCAGCATTTT. Residues: CASSQSIPNQPQHF. This chain links TRBV16 with TRBJ1-5, with D hard to call. Per the germline V gene, CDR1 is KGHSY and CDR2 is FQNENV. The V and J ends lost 0 bases and 3 bases respectively, with 6 bases between them. There are 14 residues in the CDR3. Using reference TRBV16 and TRBJ1-5 for the parts outside the CDR3, the full variable domain is GEEVAQTPKHLVRGEGQKAKLYCAPIKGHSYVFWYQQVLKNEFKFLISFQNENVFDETGMPKERFSAKCLPNSPCSLEIQATKLEDSAVYFCASSQSIPNQPQHFGDGTRLSIL.